This T cell receptor beta chain was observed in a study of T cells in Graves' hyperthyroidism and ophthalmopathy. As for the study in general: Peripheral blood specimens were obtained at initial diagnosis, prior to any treatment. Whole-study findings and limits: Expanded thyroid clonotypes (above 0.001) were mostly also found in blood.

TCR beta CDR3 region amplification was performed from RNA transcripts. First-round RT-PCR of the TCR CDR3 relied on the HTBI primer set. Each CDR3 protein gets one entry after TCRdb re-called the multiplex PCR reads with MiXCR. The sample consists of about 380,000 distinct CDR3 sequences, about 15% of them appearing once. For this clonotype: As yet, its antigen is unknown.

This CDR3 spans 14 amino acids. Germline assignment: CDR1 LNHDA and CDR2 SQIVND (reference sequence). The V end lost 1 base, the J end lost 1 base, and 8 bases lay between the germline ends. Sample: blood. The chain uses TRBV19 and TRBJ2-7; no firm D call. The sequence derives from a woman aged 60-70 years with Graves' hyperthyroidism. CDR3 sequence: CASSIGGPSYEQYF. The CDR3 DNA reads as TGTGCCAGTAGTATAGGAGGACCTTCCTACGAGCAGTACTTC.